Here is one T cell receptor beta chain with its context. A read error may produce the germline difference seen at one junction end. The authors ran a second PCR of about 7 to 12 cycles using a sample-barcoded 5' primer and a J-beta primer mix. TCRdb redid the calling of the 5' RACE reads with MiXCR, one entry per CDR3 protein. Among 1,800,000 or so distinct CDR3 sequences listed, 35% to 50% were seen once. This sample was included in a study of blood T cells in healthy people across ages. CDR1 SQVTM and CDR2 ANQGSEA come from the germline V gene. The length of the CDR3 is 13 residues. The sequenced sample consisted of blood. The TCR comes from a human donor in good health. This chain joins TRBV29-1 and TRBJ2-7, with D possibly being TRBD1 (6 bases). The end of the DNA fits TRBJ2-5 better, so the J call may be wrong. Here the CDR3 DNA reads TGCAGCGCAGCCGGGACACTCCAAGGGACCCAGTACTTC. Translation: CSAAGTLQGTQYF.